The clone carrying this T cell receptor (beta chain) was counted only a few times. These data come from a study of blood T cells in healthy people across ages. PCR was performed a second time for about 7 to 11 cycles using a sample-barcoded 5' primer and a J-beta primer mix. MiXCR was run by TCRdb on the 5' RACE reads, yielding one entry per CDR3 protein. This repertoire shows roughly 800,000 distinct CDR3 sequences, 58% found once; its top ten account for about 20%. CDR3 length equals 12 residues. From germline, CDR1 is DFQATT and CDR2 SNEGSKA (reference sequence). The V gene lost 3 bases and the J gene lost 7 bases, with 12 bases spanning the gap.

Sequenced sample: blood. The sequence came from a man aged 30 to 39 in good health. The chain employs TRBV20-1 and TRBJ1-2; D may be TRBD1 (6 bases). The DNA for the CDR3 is TGCAGTGCTAGTCTCAGGGGCCCTGGCTACACCTTC. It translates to CSASLRGPGYTF.